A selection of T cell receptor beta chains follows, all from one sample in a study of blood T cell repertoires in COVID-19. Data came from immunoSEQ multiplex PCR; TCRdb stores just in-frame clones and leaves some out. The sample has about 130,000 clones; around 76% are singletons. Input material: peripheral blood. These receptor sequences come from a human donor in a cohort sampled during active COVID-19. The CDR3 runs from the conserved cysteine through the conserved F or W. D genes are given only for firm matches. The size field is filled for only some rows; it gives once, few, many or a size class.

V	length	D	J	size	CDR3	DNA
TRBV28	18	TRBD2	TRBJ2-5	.	CASSPRGRLAGGRKTQYF	TGTGCCAGCAGTCCCCGAGGTCGACTAGCGGGGGGGCGAAAGACCCAGTACTTC
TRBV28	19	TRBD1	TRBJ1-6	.	CASSTTWTGGDSYNSPLHF	TGTGCCAGCAGTACTACCTGGACAGGGGGGGACTCCTATAATTCACCCCTCCACTTT
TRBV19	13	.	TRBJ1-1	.	CASSMEGTHEAFF	TGTGCCAGTAGTATGGAGGGGACCCATGAAGCTTTCTTT
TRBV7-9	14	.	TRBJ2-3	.	CASSFRGDTDTQYF	TGTGCCAGCAGCTTCAGGGGGGACACAGATACGCAGTATTTT
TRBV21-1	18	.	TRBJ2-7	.	CASSKALIRANLFYEQYF	TGTGCCAGCAGCAAAGCGCTGATCAGGGCCAACCTTTTCTACGAGCAGTACTTC
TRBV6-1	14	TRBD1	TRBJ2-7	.	CASSETGTGFEQYF	TGTGCCAGCAGTGAAACCGGGACAGGGTTCGAGCAGTACTTC
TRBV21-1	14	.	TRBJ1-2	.	CASSKVGRPYGYTF	TGTGCCAGCAGCAAAGTGGGCAGGCCCTATGGCTACACCTTC
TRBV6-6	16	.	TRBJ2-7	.	CASSLGQAGMGGSSYF	TGTGCCAGCAGCCTCGGACAGGCAGGGATGGGGGGTAGTTCGTACTTC
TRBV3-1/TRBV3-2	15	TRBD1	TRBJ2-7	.	CASSQHRGDGNEQYF	TGTGCCAGCAGCCAACACAGGGGGGACGGGAACGAGCAGTACTTC
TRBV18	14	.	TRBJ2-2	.	CASSPISDTGELFF	TGTGCCAGCTCACCAATCTCGGACACCGGGGAGCTGTTTTTT
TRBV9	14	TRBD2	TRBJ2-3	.	CASSALTSADTQYF	TGTGCCAGCAGCGCACTAACTAGCGCAGATACGCAGTATTTT
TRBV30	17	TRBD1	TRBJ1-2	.	CAWSVLRPGQGKYGYTF	TGTGCCTGGAGTGTTCTCCGACCGGGACAGGGGAAATATGGCTACACCTTC
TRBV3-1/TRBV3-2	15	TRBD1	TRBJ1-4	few	CASSQRGTVGEKLFF	TGTGCCAGCAGCCAACGCGGGACAGTTGGCGAAAAACTGTTTTTT